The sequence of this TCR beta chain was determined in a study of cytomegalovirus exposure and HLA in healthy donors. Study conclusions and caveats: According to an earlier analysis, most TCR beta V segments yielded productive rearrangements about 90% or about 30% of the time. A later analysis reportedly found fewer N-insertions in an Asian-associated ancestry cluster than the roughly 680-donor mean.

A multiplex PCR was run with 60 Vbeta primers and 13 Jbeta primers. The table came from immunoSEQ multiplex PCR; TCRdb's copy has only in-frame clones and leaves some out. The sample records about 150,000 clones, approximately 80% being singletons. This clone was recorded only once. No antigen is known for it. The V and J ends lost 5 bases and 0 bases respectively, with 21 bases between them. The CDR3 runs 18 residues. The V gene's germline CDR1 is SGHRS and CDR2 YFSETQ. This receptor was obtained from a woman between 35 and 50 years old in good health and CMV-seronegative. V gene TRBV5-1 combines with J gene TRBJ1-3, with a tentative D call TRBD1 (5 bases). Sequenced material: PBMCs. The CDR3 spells CASSRGTSRASSGNTIYF. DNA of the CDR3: TGCGCCAGCAGTCGTGGGACTTCTCGGGCTTCCTCTGGAAACACCATATATTTT.